This T cell receptor (beta chain) is drawn from a study of blood T cells in healthy people across ages. Across the study: Template switching captured about one barcoded beta molecule per two T cells. General study points: Calculation of diversity from one million T cells yielded estimates considered to be underestimates. Per million T cells, the diversity of TCR beta decreased roughly linearly as age advanced.

Regarding this clonotype: The antigen is not known.

A second PCR, run for 7 to 11 cycles, used a sample-barcoded 5' primer plus a J-beta primer mix. One entry per CDR3 protein results from TCRdb running MiXCR on the 5' RACE reads. The repertoire holds about 900,000 distinct CDR3 sequences, with roughly 50% as singletons. Sequencing used blood. The TCR sequence derives from a young man in good health.

CDR3 bases: TGTGCCAGCAGCGTAAGAGGGGGCGAGTGGGATACGCAGTATTTT. It codes for CASSVRGGEWDTQYF. The chain is built from TRBV9 and TRBJ2-3; 7 nucleotides agree with TRBD1. Trimming at V came to 1 base and at J to 6 bases, leaving 8 bases not matched to a gene. The germline gives CDR1 SGDLS, CDR2 YYNGEE. CDR3 length: 15 amino acids.